This T cell receptor beta chain came from a study of cytomegalovirus exposure and HLA in healthy donors. Overall study: In a later analysis, it was reported that the approximately 110 validation repertoires had been produced on the same platform as the 666 repertoires belonging to the first cohort.

Sequencing was performed with immunoSEQ multiplex PCR; in TCRdb, only in-frame clones are kept and a portion is missing. This sample carries about 350,000 clones, around 90% of them seen once, and the ten largest clones take over 1%. Study-level points and caveats: Rare TCR sequences predominated, though certain public TCRs were found in many donors. Associated with cytomegalovirus, according to the listing, were 150 to 200 TCR beta chains.

The V and J ends lost 2 bases and 8 bases, in that order; junction bases with no gene match: 5. Per germline, CDR1 MRHNA and CDR2 SNTAGT. The CDR3 is 13 amino acids. A word on this clone: Its antigen is as yet unknown.

The donors belonged to the approximately 120-subject validation cohort, separate from the roughly 700-subject first cohort. The sequenced sample consisted of PBMCs. The TCR originated in a woman aged 25 to 39 in good health and CMV-seropositive. V gene TRBV6-4 combines with J gene TRBJ1-2, with 7 bases fitting TRBD1. CDR3 in amino acids: CASSDADRSGYTF. The CDR3 nucleotides read TGTGCCAGCAGTGACGCGGACAGGAGCGGCTACACCTTC.